This T cell receptor beta chain emerged from a study of blood T cell repertoires in COVID-19. Overall study: The study drew acute and convalescent COVID-19 samples from the United States, Italy and Spain. PBMCs, B-cell-depleted T cells, or T cells were the source of the cDNA or gDNA that made up the material.

Per the authors' pipeline: Estimation of nucleated cell counts was performed using reference gene primer amplification. Using immunoSEQ multiplex PCR, the repertoire was profiled, and TCRdb retains in-frame clones only, with some absent. V, J and clone size are those of that table, while D and trimming were read from the DNA. The sample has some 240,000 clones; around 80% are singletons. V was clipped by 1 base and J by 1 base, with 8 bases between them. Germline V lookup: CDR1 SGHNT, CDR2 YYREEE (reference sequence). The CDR3 runs to 14 residues. This rearrangement joins TRBV5-4 to TRBJ1-1; no firm D call. Sequencing used peripheral blood. This TCR was recovered from a man aged 50 to 59 with active or convalescent COVID-19. The CDR3 sequence: CASSLWQSNTEAFF. The CDR3 DNA sequence: TGTGCCAGCAGCTTGTGGCAGTCGAACACTGAAGCTTTCTTT.